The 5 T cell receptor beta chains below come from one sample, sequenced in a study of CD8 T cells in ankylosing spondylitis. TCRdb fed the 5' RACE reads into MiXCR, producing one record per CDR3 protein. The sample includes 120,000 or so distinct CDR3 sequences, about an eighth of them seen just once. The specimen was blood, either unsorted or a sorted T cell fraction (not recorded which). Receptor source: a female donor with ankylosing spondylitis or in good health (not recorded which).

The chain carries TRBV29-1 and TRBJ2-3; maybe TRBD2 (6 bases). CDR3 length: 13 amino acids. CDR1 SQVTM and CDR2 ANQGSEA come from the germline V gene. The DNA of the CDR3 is TGCACCGCCATAGCGGCAAACACAGATACGCAGTATTTT. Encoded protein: CTAIAANTDTQYF.

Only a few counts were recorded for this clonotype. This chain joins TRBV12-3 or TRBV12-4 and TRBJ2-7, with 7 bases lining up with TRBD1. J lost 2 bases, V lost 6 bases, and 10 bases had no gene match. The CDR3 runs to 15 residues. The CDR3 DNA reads TGTGCCAGCAGGCGAGGGGGACAGTTGACCTACGAGCAGTACTTC. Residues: CASRRGGQLTYEQYF.

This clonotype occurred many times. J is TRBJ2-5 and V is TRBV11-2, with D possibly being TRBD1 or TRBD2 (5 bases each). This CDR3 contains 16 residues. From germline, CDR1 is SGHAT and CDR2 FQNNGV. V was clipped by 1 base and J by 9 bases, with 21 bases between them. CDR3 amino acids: CASSLVSTRDASAQYF. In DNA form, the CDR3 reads TGTGCCAGCAGCTTAGTTTCAACTCGGGACGCCTCGGCCCAGTACTTC.

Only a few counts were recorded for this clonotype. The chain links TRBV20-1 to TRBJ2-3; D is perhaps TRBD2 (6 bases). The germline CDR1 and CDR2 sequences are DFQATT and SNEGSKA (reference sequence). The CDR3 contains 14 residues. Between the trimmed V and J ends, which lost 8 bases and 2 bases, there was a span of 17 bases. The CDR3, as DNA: TGCAGTATTGCGGAGGGATTACCCACAGATACGCAGTATTTT. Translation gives CSIAEGLPTDTQYF.

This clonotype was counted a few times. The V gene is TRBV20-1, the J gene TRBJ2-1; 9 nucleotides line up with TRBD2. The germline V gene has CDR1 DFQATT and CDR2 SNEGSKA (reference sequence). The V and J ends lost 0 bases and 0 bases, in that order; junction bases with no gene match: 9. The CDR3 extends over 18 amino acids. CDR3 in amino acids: CSARDQAGGQSSYNEQFF. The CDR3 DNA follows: TGCAGTGCTAGAGACCAAGCGGGGGGCCAGAGCTCCTACAATGAGCAGTTCTTC.